The 18 T cell receptor beta chains below were found in one sample sequenced in a study of cytomegalovirus exposure and HLA in healthy donors. PCR involved 60 Vbeta and 13 Jbeta primers. Using immunoSEQ multiplex PCR, the repertoire was profiled, and TCRdb retains in-frame clones only, with some absent. Of around 170,000 clones listed, 60% to 85% were seen once; the top ten hold 5.7%. Sequenced sample: PBMCs. Receptors were obtained from a man aged 40-50 years in good health and CMV-seronegative.

The rearrangement joins TRBV6-1 to TRBJ1-5, with TRBD1 matching 11 bases. The V segment lost 0 bases and the J segment 4 bases; nucleotides outside the gene matches: 5. The CDR3 is 17 residues long. The germline V gene has CDR1 MNHNS and CDR2 SASEGT. In nucleotides, the CDR3 is TGTGCCAGCAGTGAAGCGCGCGGGACAGGGGGTAATCAGCCCCAGCATTTT. Its protein is CASSEARGTGGNQPQHF.

The chain combines TRBV18 with TRBJ2-7; possible D gene TRBD2, 5 bases. V gave up 4 bases and J gave up 3 bases, with 16 bases separating them. The CDR3 runs 15 residues. Germline V gives CDR1 KGHSH, CDR2 LQKENI. CDR3 loop: CASSHEGRGNYEQYF. CDR3 in DNA: TGTGCCAGCTCACACGAAGGACGGGGAAACTACGAGCAGTACTTC.

The chain carries TRBV5-4 and TRBJ2-5, with a tentative D call TRBD2 (6 bases). Germline-derived CDR1 and CDR2 are SGHNT and YYREEE (reference sequence). Trimming took off 4 bases at V and 2 bases at J, with 12 bases between the two ends. This CDR3 spans 14 amino acids. The CDR3 nucleotides are TGTGCCAGCAGCACGGCAGGGACTCAAGAGACCCAGTACTTC. Translated: CASSTAGTQETQYF.

The chain joins TRBV15 to TRBJ1-1; a possible D gene is TRBD1 (5 bases). There are 14 residues in the CDR3. Trimming removed 6 bases from V and 1 base from J, with 12 bases in between. From germline, CDR1 is LNHNV and CDR2 YYDKDF (reference sequence). CDR3 in DNA: TGTGCCACCAGAAGGGACTTGGGGAACACTGAAGCTTTCTTT. Amino acid sequence: CATRRDLGNTEAFF.

The rearrangement links TRBV7-9 to TRBJ2-3, with 10 positions matching TRBD2. The CDR3 is made up of 16 amino acids. The germline gives CDR1 SEHNR, CDR2 FQNEAQ (reference sequence). V trimming: 5 bases; J trimming: 4 bases; junction bases outside the gene matches: 9. CDR3 in DNA: TGTGCCAGCAGCGTTGAGGAGGGACTAGCGCCAGATACGCAGTATTTT. This sequence encodes CASSVEEGLAPDTQYF.

The chain links TRBV27 to TRBJ1-2; 7 bases are a match to TRBD1. The germline CDR1 and CDR2 sequences are MNHEY and SMNVEV (reference sequence). The CDR3 extends over 14 amino acids. V lost 8 bases to trimming and J lost 2 bases; unmatched junction nucleotides: 8. The CDR3 DNA reads TGTGCCAGCTCCCGGACAGGATCGAACTATGGCTACACCTTC. Protein: CASSRTGSNYGYTF.

The genes are TRBV18 and TRBJ1-1, with D unresolved. The CDR3 loop spans 15 amino acids. Trimming cost V 2 bases and J 5 bases, with 15 bases left between them. The germline CDR1 and CDR2 sequences are KGHSH and LQKENI. For the CDR3, the DNA is TGTGCCAGCTCACCAACGTACCGGGAAGATACTGAAGCTTTCTTT. Translating it yields CASSPTYREDTEAFF.

The rearrangement links TRBV29-1 to TRBJ1-1; 9 nucleotides line up with TRBD1. Germline V gives CDR1 SQVTM, CDR2 ANQGSEA. The J segment lost 7 bases and the V segment lost 1 base, leaving 10 bases of the junction unmatched. The CDR3 contains 15 residues. The CDR3 protein is CSVEVQGADLGEAFF. CDR3 coding DNA: TGCAGCGTTGAAGTACAGGGGGCGGATTTGGGTGAAGCTTTCTTT.

This sequence joins TRBV5-1 and TRBJ2-1; 11 bases are a match to TRBD2. This CDR3 has 15 amino acids. Losses at the gene ends were 4 bases for V and 4 bases for J; bases not matched to a gene: 4. Germline V gene sequence: CDR1 SGHRS, CDR2 YFSETQ. The CDR3 coding sequence is TGCGCCAGCAGCGAACCTAGCGGGGGGTACAATGAGCAGTTCTTC. It encodes CASSEPSGGYNEQFF.

This clone came up a few times. The chain is built from TRBV10-3 and TRBJ2-2; D is unresolved. CDR3 length: 12 residues. Trimming took 8 bases from V and 3 from J, leaving 7 bases between them. Germline CDR1 and CDR2: ENHRY and SYGVKD. The CDR3, as DNA: TGTGCCATCGGCCCGTACACCGGGGAGCTGTTTTTT. It translates to CAIGPYTGELFF.

The J gene is TRBJ2-7, the V gene TRBV29-1, with 8 bases identical to TRBD1. The CDR3 runs to 13 residues. Germline trimming cut 3 bases from V and 4 bases from J; bases unmatched to any gene: 5. CDR1 and CDR2 (germline): SQVTM, ANQGSEA. The CDR3 DNA follows: TGCAGCGTTGACGACGGACAGGGTTACGAGCAGTACTTC. Translated: CSVDDGQGYEQYF.

This chain uses TRBV5-1 with TRBJ1-1, with D hard to call. The CDR3 covers 14 residues. Germline values: CDR1 SGHRS, CDR2 YFSETQ. The V gene lost 2 bases and the J gene lost 1 base, with 9 bases spanning the gap. CDR3 bases: TGCGCCAGCAGCTTCCCGGCAGGGAACACTGAAGCTTTCTTT. Protein sequence: CASSFPAGNTEAFF.

The gene calls are TRBV20-1 and TRBJ1-2; 8 nucleotides match TRBD1. Per the germline V gene, CDR1 is DFQATT and CDR2 is SNEGSKA (reference sequence). Trimming cost V 7 bases and J 8 bases; bases outside gene matches: 3. This CDR3 contains 10 residues. The CDR3 sequence is CSVRQGGYTF. CDR3 in DNA: TGCAGTGTTCGACAGGGGGGCTACACCTTC.

The chain recombines TRBV18 with TRBJ2-7; tentative D call: TRBD1 (6 bases). The CDR3 runs 13 residues. Between the trimmed V and J ends, which lost 3 bases and 5 bases, there was a span of 11 bases. Looked up from germline, CDR1 is KGHSH and CDR2 is LQKENI. The CDR3 loop reads CASSPKTGNEQYF. CDR3 coding DNA: TGTGCCAGCTCACCCAAAACAGGGAACGAGCAGTACTTC.

The gene calls are TRBV7-9 and TRBJ2-1; weak D call: TRBD2 (6 bases). CDR1 SEHNR and CDR2 FQNEAQ come from the germline V gene (reference sequence). Trimming cost V 0 bases and J 3 bases, with 6 bases left between them. The CDR3 extends over 14 amino acids. CDR3 in DNA: TGTGCCAGCAGCTTAGCGGGAGGCTACAATGAGCAGTTCTTC. It specifies CASSLAGGYNEQFF.

The chain has TRBV7-9 and TRBJ2-1, with D perhaps matching TRBD1 (5 bases). There are 13 residues in the CDR3. The germline CDR1 and CDR2 sequences are SEHNR and FQNEAQ (reference sequence). V lost 0 bases to trimming and J lost 9 bases, with 9 bases between them. CDR3 nucleotide sequence: TGTGCCAGCAGCTTAGCGCTTCAGGGTGAGCAGTTCTTC. Its translation: CASSLALQGEQFF. The whole variable domain, filled in from reference TRBV7-9 and TRBJ2-1, reads DTGVSQNPRHKITKRGQNVTFRCDPISEHNRLYWYRQTLGQGPEFLTYFQNEAQLEKSRLLSDRFSAERPKGSFSTLEIQRTEQGDSAMYLCASSLALQGEQFFGPGTRLTVL.

The V gene is TRBV6-1, the J gene TRBJ1-5; 10 bases are shared with TRBD1. Unmatched junction bases numbered 17, after V lost 2 bases and J lost 1 base. The CDR3 is 21 residues long. Germline CDR1 MNHNS, CDR2 SASEGT. The DNA for the CDR3 is TGTGCCAGCAGTGAATCAAGGGATGGGACAGGGGTCCCCCCGAGCAATCAGCCCCAGCATTTT. Residues: CASSESRDGTGVPPSNQPQHF.

V and J are TRBV7-6 and TRBJ2-1; the match to TRBD2 covers 14 bases. The CDR3 covers 14 residues. With V trimmed by 1 base and J by 14 bases, 4 bases remained unmatched. The germline CDR1 and CDR2 sequences are SGHVS and FNYEAQ. This CDR3 is CASSLGLAGGHEFF. The CDR3 DNA is TGTGCCAGCAGCTTAGGACTAGCGGGGGGGCATGAGTTCTTC.